This T cell receptor (beta chain) was recorded in a study of response to subunit inactivated influenza vaccine. Using its own MiXCR run on the RT-PCR reads, TCRdb lists one record per CDR3 protein. The sample has roughly 500,000 distinct CDR3 sequences, 20% to 25% seen once; the top ten hold roughly 2.8%. Germline loops: CDR1 MGHRA, CDR2 YSYEKL. The CDR3 sequence is 14 residues long. V lost 4 bases and J 6 bases, leaving 13 bases between the germline ends. These data were also reused for a study on T cells expressing NK-cell markers. That publication notes: 5'RACE template switching with UMIs produced the TCR beta cDNA.

This receptor was identified in a man over 45 who received an inactivated influenza vaccine. The sample in question was CD4+ T cells sorted from PBMCs, obtained roughly 12 days after vaccination. V and J are TRBV4-1 and TRBJ2-1; the D gene is possibly TRBD1 (5 bases). The chain's CDR3 is CASSRGSQGNEQFF. CDR3 nucleotide sequence: TGCGCCAGCAGCCGCGGCTCCCAGGGCAATGAGCAGTTCTTC.